This TCR beta chain comes out of a study of OX40 agonist ivuxolimab in advanced cancers. The overall study: Anti-PD-1, anti-PD-L1 or anti-CTLA-4 therapy given earlier was allowed, and over 35% had some. Partial responses were seen in three patients, one with hepatocellular carcinoma and two with cutaneous melanoma.

The protocol was immunoSEQ multiplex PCR, while the TCRdb copy is restricted to in-frame clones and leaves out a portion. The sample has some 39,000 clones, 85% to 90% seen once. Patients were ruled out by autoimmune disease history or systemic immunosuppression. The CDR3 sequence is 12 residues long. V was pared by 1 base and J by 10 bases, with 8 bases between. In germline, CDR1 is MGHRA, CDR2 YSYEKL. The V gene is TRBV4-1, the J gene TRBJ2-1; no clear D. The source is an adult with an advanced solid tumor such as melanoma, head and neck, liver or kidney cancer. The specimen comprised CD4+ or CD8+ T cells sorted from blood, sampled in a trial of the OX40 agonist ivuxolimab. CDR3: CASSQGTTEQFF. In nucleotides, the CDR3 is TGCGCCAGCAGCCAAGGGACCACCGAGCAGTTCTTC.